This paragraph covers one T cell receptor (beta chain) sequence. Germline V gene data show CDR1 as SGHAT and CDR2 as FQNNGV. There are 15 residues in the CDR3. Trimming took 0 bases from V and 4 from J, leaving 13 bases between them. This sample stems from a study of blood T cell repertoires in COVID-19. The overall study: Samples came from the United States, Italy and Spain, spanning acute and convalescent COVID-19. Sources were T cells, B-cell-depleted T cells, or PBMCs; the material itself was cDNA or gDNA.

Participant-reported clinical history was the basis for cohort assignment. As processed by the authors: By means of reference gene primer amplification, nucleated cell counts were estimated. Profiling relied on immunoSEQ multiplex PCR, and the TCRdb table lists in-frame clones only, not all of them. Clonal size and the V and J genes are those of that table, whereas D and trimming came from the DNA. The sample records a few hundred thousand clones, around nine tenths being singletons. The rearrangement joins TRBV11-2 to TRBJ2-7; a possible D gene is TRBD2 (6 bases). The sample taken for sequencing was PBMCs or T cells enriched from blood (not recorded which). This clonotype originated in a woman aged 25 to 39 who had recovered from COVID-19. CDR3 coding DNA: TGTGCCAGCAGCTTAGATCCGACGGGGAGGTACGAGCAGTACTTC. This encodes CASSLDPTGRYEQYF.